These 30 T cell receptor beta chains originate from one sample sequenced in a study of regulatory T cells in long-lasting Graves disease. Noted time point: newly diagnosed GD, antithyroid drugs for less than 3 months. From PBMCs, RNA was extracted and then used to make the TCR library. Relying on iRepertoire HTBI primers and Arm-PCR of CDR3 regions, the team built TCR beta libraries. TCRdb redid the calling of the multiplex PCR reads with MiXCR, one entry per CDR3 protein. The table includes 400,000 to 500,000 distinct CDR3 sequences, less than 20% detected once. Separately, the same data were catalogued under a study of T cells in Graves' hyperthyroidism and ophthalmopathy.

The sample was peripheral blood mononuclear cells (PBMCs), taken at new diagnosis, from a patient treated with antithyroid drugs. All receptors derive from a woman aged 18-35 years with Graves disease.

The sample holds many counts of this clonotype. This rearrangement joins TRBV28 to TRBJ2-7, with 10 bases fitting TRBD2. The germline CDR1 and CDR2 sequences are MDHEN and SYDVKM. CDR3 size: 14 residues. V lost 1 base and J lost 6; bases outside the gene matches: 3. CDR3 DNA sequence: TGTGCCAGCAGTTTATCTAGCGGGAGTTTCGAGCAGTACTTC. This gives the protein CASSLSSGSFEQYF.

This clonotype was seen at least ten times. The chain combines TRBV28 with TRBJ1-1; 7 bases line up with TRBD1. The CDR3 has 14 amino acids. With V trimmed by 5 bases and J by 4 bases, 7 bases remained unmatched. The germline CDR1 and CDR2 sequences are MDHEN and SYDVKM. The CDR3 DNA reads TGTGCCAGCAGTCCTAGGGACAGCTTCACTGAAGCTTTCTTT. Its translation: CASSPRDSFTEAFF. The whole variable domain, filled in from reference TRBV28 and TRBJ1-1, reads DVKVTQSSRYLVKRTGEKVFLECVQDMDHENMFWYRQDPGLGLRLIYFSYDVKMKEKGDIPEGYSVSREKKERFSLILESASTNQTSMYLCASSPRDSFTEAFFGQGTRLTVV.

The chain carries TRBV27 and TRBJ2-6, with D unresolved. V gave up 2 bases and J gave up 1 base, with 9 bases separating them. This CDR3 spans 16 amino acids. Per the germline V gene, CDR1 is MNHEY and CDR2 is SMNVEV (reference sequence). CDR3 in amino acids: CASSLDQVSGANVLTF. The CDR3 DNA follows: TGTGCCAGCAGTTTAGACCAAGTATCTGGGGCCAACGTCCTGACTTTC.

At least ten counts were recorded for this clonotype. The V call is TRBV3-1, the J call TRBJ1-2; no definite D call. Trimming pared 1 base from V and 0 bases from J, leaving 6 bases between. CDR1 is LGHDT, CDR2 YNNKEL, per germline (reference sequence). This CDR3 is built from 14 residues. CDR3 DNA: TGTGCCAGCAGCCAAGTGAGGGCTAACTATGGCTACACCTTC. Protein product: CASSQVRANYGYTF. Full variable domain (remainder filled in from reference TRBV3-1 and TRBJ1-2): DTAVSQTPKYLVTQMGNDKSIKCEQNLGHDTMYWYKQDSKKFLKIMFSYNNKELIINETVPNRFSPKSPDKAHLNLHINSLELGDSAVYFCASSQVRANYGYTFGSGTRLTVV.

The table lists this clonotype with many counts. The V and J genes are TRBV18 and TRBJ2-1; 7 nucleotides line up with TRBD1. Germline V gene lookup returns CDR1 KGHSH and CDR2 LQKENI. The CDR3 covers 14 residues. J was trimmed by 6 bases and V by 3 bases; bases with no gene match: 5. In DNA, the CDR3 is TGTGCCAGCTCACCTTTCAGGGACAGCAATGAGCAGTTCTTC. Translation: CASSPFRDSNEQFF.

This clonotype appeared a few times. V is TRBV11-1 and J is TRBJ1-3, with unresolved D. Germline CDR1 and CDR2: SGHAT and FQDESV (reference sequence). The CDR3 runs to 14 residues. The V end was cut by 1 base, the J end by 4 bases, with 8 bases between. The CDR3 bases are TGTGCCAGCAGCTTAGACGGTTACGGAAACACCATATATTTT. This codes for CASSLDGYGNTIYF.

The chain joins TRBV19 to TRBJ2-2; D perhaps matches TRBD1 (6 bases). Germline assignment: CDR1 LNHDA and CDR2 SQIVND (reference sequence). CDR3 length equals 15 residues. V was clipped by 6 bases and J by 3 bases, with 14 bases between them. The CDR3 nucleotides are TGTGCCAGTAGGTGGGCCAGGGGATACACCGGGGAGCTGTTTTTT. Translation: CASRWARGYTGELFF.

A note on this clonotype: A clone one base away is much larger, so this may be a read error. The J gene is TRBJ2-1, the V gene TRBV28, with D perhaps matching TRBD1 or TRBD2 (5 bases each). Per the germline V gene, CDR1 is MDHEN and CDR2 is SYDVKM. Trimming left V 1 base short and J 10 bases short, with 23 bases between. The CDR3 sequence is 17 residues long. The CDR3 is CASSLYMGGRGAYEQFF. DNA of the CDR3: TGTGCCAGCAGTTTATATATGGGCGGAAGAGGGGCCTACGAGCAGTTCTTC.

This clonotype was seen at least ten times. CDR3 sequence (DNA): TGTGCCAGCAGCCTGGGGATGGTCGAGGAAAAACTGTTTTTT. Protein: CASSLGMVEEKLFF. This chain connects TRBV3-1 to TRBJ1-4; D unclear. The CDR3 spans 14 residues. Germline V lookup: CDR1 LGHDT, CDR2 YNNKEL (reference sequence). The V end lost 4 bases, the J end lost 8 bases, and 14 bases lay between the germline ends. Combining the CDR3 with reference TRBV3-1 and TRBJ1-4 gives the whole variable domain DTAVSQTPKYLVTQMGNDKSIKCEQNLGHDTMYWYKQDSKKFLKIMFSYNNKELIINETVPNRFSPKSPDKAHLNLHINSLELGDSAVYFCASSLGMVEEKLFFGSGTQLSVL.

The genes are TRBV28 and TRBJ1-5; no definite D call. Germline CDR1 and CDR2: MDHEN and SYDVKM. The V and J ends lost 6 bases and 6 bases respectively, with 12 bases between them. CDR3 length: 13 amino acids. CDR3 DNA: TGTGCCAGCAGCCCCGCGGCGGGTCAGCCCCAGCATTTT. Encoded protein: CASSPAAGQPQHF.

In its sample, this clonotype was seen a few times. One end of the junction does not line up with germline, which may come from a read error. The gene calls are TRBV19 and TRBJ2-7; 11 positions match TRBD2. The CDR3 loop spans 14 amino acids. In germline, CDR1 is LNHDA, CDR2 SQIVND (reference sequence). CDR3 in amino acids: CASSIAGGPYEQYF. The CDR3 DNA reads TGTGCCAGCAGTATAGCGGGAGGGCCCTACGAGCAGTACTTC.

There are many counts of this clonotype. This chain joins TRBV6-1 and TRBJ1-1; D is unclear. This CDR3 is 14 amino acids long. CDR1 and CDR2 from the germline V gene are MNHNS and SASEGT. V gave up 5 bases and J gave up 3 bases, with 13 bases separating them. The CDR3 coding sequence is TGTGCCAGCAGTACATGGTCTGCGGACACTGAAGCTTTCTTT. Its protein product is CASSTWSADTEAFF.

This clonotype was detected a few times. The chain links TRBV3-1 to TRBJ2-5; D remains ambiguous. The CDR3 consists of 17 residues. The germline gives CDR1 LGHDT, CDR2 YNNKEL (reference sequence). V was cut by 0 bases and J by 0 bases, with 14 bases left in between. The CDR3 sequence: CASSQDIGLWYQETQYF. DNA of the CDR3: TGTGCCAGCAGCCAAGATATAGGTTTATGGTACCAAGAGACCCAGTACTTC.

In its sample, this clonotype was seen many times. This chain uses TRBV5-5 with TRBJ2-5, with 7 positions matching TRBD2. The CDR3 runs 14 residues. Unmatched junction bases numbered 7, after V lost 3 bases and J lost 5 bases. Germline V gene data show CDR1 as SGHKS and CDR2 as YYEKEE (reference sequence). The CDR3 sequence: CASSSTSEEETQYF. CDR3 coding DNA: TGTGCCAGCAGCTCTACTAGCGAGGAGGAGACCCAGTACTTC.

This clonotype was recorded at least ten times. This chain joins TRBV6-1 and TRBJ2-1; 7 bases are a match to TRBD2. CDR3 length: 15 amino acids. The junction had 5 bases not matched to a gene; V was cut back by 6 bases and J by 0 bases. In germline, CDR1 is MNHNS, CDR2 SASEGT. The CDR3 DNA reads as TGTGCCAGCAGGGCTAGCGGCAACTCCTACAATGAGCAGTTCTTC. It specifies CASRASGNSYNEQFF.

The chain's CDR3 is CASSSGLSLAYNEQFF. CDR3 in DNA: TGTGCCAGCAGCTCGGGACTCTCCTTGGCGTACAATGAGCAGTTCTTC. The chain employs TRBV7-2 and TRBJ2-1; weak D call: TRBD2 (6 bases). The CDR3 extends over 16 amino acids. The germline V and J ends were trimmed by 4 bases and 4 bases, with 17 bases remaining between them. Germline CDR1 reads SGHTA; CDR2 reads FQGNSA.

As concerns this clonotype: This may arise from a read error, as a much more abundant clone is one base away. This chain joins TRBV6-1 and TRBJ2-6; D may be TRBD2 (6 bases). This CDR3 contains 18 residues. Germline V gene lookup returns CDR1 MNHNS and CDR2 SASEGT. Here the CDR3 DNA reads TGTACCAGCAGTGAGTTTGGAGGGATAATCACTGGGGCCAACGTCCTGACTTTC. This encodes CTSSEFGGIITGANVLTF.

This clonotype came up many times. The chain couples TRBV12-3 or TRBV12-4 to TRBJ2-1, with D possibly TRBD1 on 5 matching bases. The CDR3 is made up of 12 amino acids. Trimming removed 8 bases at V and 10 bases at J, with 15 bases between. The CDR3 nucleotides read TGTGCCAGCTCGTACCTTTGGGGCGAGCAGTTCTTC. Amino acid sequence: CASSYLWGEQFF.

V usage is TRBV2 and J usage is TRBJ2-1; D perhaps matches TRBD2 (5 bases). Germline lookup yields CDR1 SNHLY and CDR2 FYNNEI. The germline V and J ends were trimmed by 8 bases and 0 bases, with 11 bases remaining between them. CDR3 size: 14 residues. The CDR3 is CASPTRSSYNEQFF. In DNA, the CDR3 is TGTGCCAGCCCTACTAGGAGCTCCTACAATGAGCAGTTCTTC.

Worth noting for this clonotype: A much larger clone differs by one base, so this may be a read error. The rearrangement uses TRBV7-2 and TRBJ1-5, with D unclear. The V and J ends lost 5 bases and 3 bases respectively, with 17 bases between them. The germline gives CDR1 SGHTA, CDR2 FQGNSA. The CDR3 is made up of 16 amino acids. As DNA, the CDR3 is TGTGCCAGCAGCCCCCTGGGCGTCGAGGTCAATCAGCCCCAGCATTTT. It translates to CASSPLGVEVNQPQHF.

V is TRBV6-2 or TRBV6-3 and J is TRBJ2-1, with 11 bases fitting TRBD2. This CDR3 comprises 17 residues. Germline CDR1 MNHEY, CDR2 SVGEGT. Trimming at V came to 2 bases and at J to 7 bases, leaving 10 bases not matched to a gene. This chain's CDR3 is CASSYELLAGVLNEQFF. The CDR3 DNA is TGTGCCAGCAGTTACGAACTACTAGCGGGAGTATTGAATGAGCAGTTCTTC.

This clonotype was detected ten times or more. V usage is TRBV3-1 and J usage is TRBJ2-7; D unclear. The germline V gene encodes CDR1 LGHDT and CDR2 YNNKEL (reference sequence). The germline V and J ends were trimmed by 0 bases and 0 bases, with 9 bases remaining between them. The CDR3 length is 15 residues. CDR3 coding DNA: TGTGCCAGCAGCCAAGATCCCAGCGACTCCTACGAGCAGTACTTC. It encodes CASSQDPSDSYEQYF.

At least ten counts were recorded for this clonotype. The chain couples TRBV7-2 to TRBJ1-5; 7 positions agree with TRBD1. Germline CDR1 SGHTA, CDR2 FQGNSA. The CDR3 loop spans 15 amino acids. V gave up 1 base and J gave up 2 bases; unmatched junction bases: 2. The CDR3 DNA reads as TGTGCCAGCAGCTTAGTCGGACAGGGCAATCAGCCCCAGCATTTT. It specifies CASSLVGQGNQPQHF.

The rearrangement joins TRBV12-3 or TRBV12-4 to TRBJ1-6; D may be TRBD1 (6 bases). This CDR3 spans 14 amino acids. V gave up 6 bases and J gave up 9 bases, with 15 bases separating them. The DNA of the CDR3 is TGTGCCAGCAGCGACGAAAGGGGGGTTTCACCCCTCCACTTT. It specifies CASSDERGVSPLHF.

Concerning this clonotype: This could be a read error, since a much larger clone is one nucleotide away. The CDR3 reads CASSNMGADTQYF. In nucleotides, the CDR3 is TGTGCCAGCAGCAATATGGGGGCAGATACGCAGTATTTT. The V call is TRBV7-9, the J call TRBJ2-3; tentatively, D is TRBD1 or TRBD2 (5 bases each). V was pared by 5 bases and J by 4 bases, with 10 bases between. The CDR3 runs 13 residues. Looked up from germline, CDR1 is SEHNR and CDR2 is FQNEAQ (reference sequence). Using reference TRBV7-9 and TRBJ2-3 for the parts outside the CDR3, the full variable domain is DTGVSQNPRHKITKRGQNVTFRCDPISEHNRLYWYRQTLGQGPEFLTYFQNEAQLEKSRLLSDRFSAERPKGSFSTLEIQRTEQGDSAMYLCASSNMGADTQYFGPGTRLTVL.

This clonotype has more than one count but fewer than ten. The V gene is TRBV6-1, the J gene TRBJ2-7; no definite D call. The ends were cut back, 5 bases at V and 5 bases at J, with 7 bases in the middle. This CDR3 comprises 11 residues. Germline CDR1 reads MNHNS; CDR2 reads SASEGT. The DNA of the CDR3 is TGTGCCAGCAGTCGACTTAACGAGCAGTACTTC. Translating gives CASSRLNEQYF.

A few counts support this clonotype. This chain links TRBV20-1 with TRBJ1-5; maybe TRBD1 (5 bases). The length of the CDR3 is 15 residues. Germline V gene sequence: CDR1 DFQATT, CDR2 SNEGSKA (reference sequence). V was clipped by 3 bases and J by 7 bases, with 19 bases between them. CDR3: CSASYGGVLMQPQHF. The CDR3 DNA is TGCAGTGCTAGTTACGGAGGGGTTTTAATGCAGCCCCAGCATTTT.

This rearrangement joins TRBV19 to TRBJ2-7; D is undetermined. The CDR3 is 13 residues long. The germline V and J ends were trimmed by 5 bases and 7 bases, with 15 bases remaining between them. Germline loops: CDR1 LNHDA, CDR2 SQIVND (reference sequence). CDR3 sequence reads: CASSSMTVGEQYF. The CDR3, as DNA: TGTGCCAGTAGTTCGATGACGGTCGGGGAGCAGTACTTC.

This clonotype came up many times. The rearrangement links TRBV12-3 or TRBV12-4 to TRBJ1-5, with D tentatively TRBD1 (6 bases). This CDR3 comprises 16 residues. V lost 1 base and J 6 bases, leaving 16 bases between the germline ends. CDR3 sequence (DNA): TGTGCCAGCAGTTTAGGAGGGGGGGGGCTTAGTCAGCCCCAGCATTTT. It specifies CASSLGGGGLSQPQHF.

This clonotype was seen only a few times. The chain carries TRBV30 and TRBJ2-7; D is ambiguous. Germline assignment: CDR1 GTSNPN and CDR2 SVGIG (reference sequence). This CDR3 spans 11 amino acids. The germline V and J ends were trimmed by 1 base and 2 bases, with 3 bases remaining between them. This chain's CDR3 is CAWSGPYEQYF. DNA of the CDR3: TGTGCCTGGAGTGGCCCCTACGAGCAGTACTTC.